The entry that follows covers one TCR beta chain sequence. V was clipped by 7 bases and J by 2 bases, with 12 bases between them. Per germline, CDR1 ENHRY and CDR2 SYGVKD. The CDR3 runs to 13 residues. A single record per CDR3 protein comes from TCRdb applying MiXCR to the RT-PCR reads. The sample carries fewer than 500,000 distinct CDR3 sequences, roughly 17% recorded once. These data belong to a study of patients and donors after allogeneic stem cell transplantation. The chain joins TRBV10-3 to TRBJ2-7; possibly TRBD1 for D (5 bases). The specimen was blood, either unsorted or a sorted T cell fraction (not recorded which). The sequence came from a human donor who was either an allogeneic HSCT recipient or a stem cell or donor lymphocyte infusion donor (not recorded which). It is not recorded whose cells these are; they may come from a transplant donor. The CDR3 DNA follows: TGTGCCATCATGGCAGGGAAGGCCTACGAGCAGTACTTC. Protein product: CAIMAGKAYEQYF.